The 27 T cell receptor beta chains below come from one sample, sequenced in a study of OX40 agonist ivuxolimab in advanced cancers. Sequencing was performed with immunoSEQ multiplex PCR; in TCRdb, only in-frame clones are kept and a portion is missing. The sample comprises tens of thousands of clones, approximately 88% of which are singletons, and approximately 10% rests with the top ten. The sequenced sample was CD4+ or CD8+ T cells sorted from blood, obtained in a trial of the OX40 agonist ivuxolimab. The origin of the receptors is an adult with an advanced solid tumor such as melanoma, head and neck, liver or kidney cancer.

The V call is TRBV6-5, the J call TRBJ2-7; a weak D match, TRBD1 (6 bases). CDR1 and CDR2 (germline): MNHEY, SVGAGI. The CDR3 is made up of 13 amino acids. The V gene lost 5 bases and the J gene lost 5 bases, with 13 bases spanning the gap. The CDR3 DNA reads TGTGCCAGCAGTCCCGGACAGAAACACGAGCAGTACTTC. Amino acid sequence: CASSPGQKHEQYF.

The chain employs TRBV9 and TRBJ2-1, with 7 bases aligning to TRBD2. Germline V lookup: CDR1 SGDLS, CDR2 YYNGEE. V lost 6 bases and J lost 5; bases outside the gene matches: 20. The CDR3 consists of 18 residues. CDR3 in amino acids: CASTEKRDYHRDNNEQFF. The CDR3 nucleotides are TGTGCCAGCACCGAGAAACGGGACTACCATAGAGATAACAATGAGCAGTTCTTC.

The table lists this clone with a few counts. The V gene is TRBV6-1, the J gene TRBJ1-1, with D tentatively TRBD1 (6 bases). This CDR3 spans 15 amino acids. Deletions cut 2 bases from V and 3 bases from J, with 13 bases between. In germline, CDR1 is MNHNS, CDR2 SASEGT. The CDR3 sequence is CASSELPPGDTEAFF. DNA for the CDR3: TGTGCCAGCAGTGAACTACCACCAGGGGACACTGAAGCTTTCTTT.

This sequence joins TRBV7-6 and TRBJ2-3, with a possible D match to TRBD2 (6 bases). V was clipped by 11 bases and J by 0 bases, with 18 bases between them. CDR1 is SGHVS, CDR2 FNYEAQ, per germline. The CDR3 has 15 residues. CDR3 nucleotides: TGTGCCGGTTTTGGAGGGGCACATAGCACAGATACGCAGTATTTT. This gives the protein CAGFGGAHSTDTQYF.

CDR3 DNA: TGTGCCAGCAGCCCCCTGGGGACTAGCGTTACACAAAGCTCCTACGAGCAGTACTTC. Protein sequence: CASSPLGTSVTQSSYEQYF. The chain carries TRBV4-2 and TRBJ2-7, with 10 bases that match TRBD2. The CDR3 extends over 19 amino acids. Germline CDR1 and CDR2: LGHNA and YNFKEQ. Trimming at V came to 4 bases and at J to 0 bases, leaving 15 bases not matched to a gene.

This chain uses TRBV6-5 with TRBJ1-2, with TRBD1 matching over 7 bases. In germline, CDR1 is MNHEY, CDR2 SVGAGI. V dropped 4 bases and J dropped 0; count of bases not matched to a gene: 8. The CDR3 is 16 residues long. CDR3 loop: CASSSDRVGANYGYTF. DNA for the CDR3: TGTGCCAGCAGTTCAGACAGGGTAGGAGCTAACTATGGCTACACCTTC.

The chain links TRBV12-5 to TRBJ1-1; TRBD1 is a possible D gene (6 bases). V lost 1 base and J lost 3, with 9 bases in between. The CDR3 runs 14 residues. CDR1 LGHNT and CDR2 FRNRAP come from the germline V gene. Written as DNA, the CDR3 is TGTGCTAGTGGTTTGGCGACAGGTTACACTGAAGCTTTCTTT. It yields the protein CASGLATGYTEAFF.

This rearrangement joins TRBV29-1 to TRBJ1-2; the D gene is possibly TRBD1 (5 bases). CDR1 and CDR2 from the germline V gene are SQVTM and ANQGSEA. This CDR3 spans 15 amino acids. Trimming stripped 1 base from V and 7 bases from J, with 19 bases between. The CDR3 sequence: CSVEVERDVGRGYTF. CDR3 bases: TGCAGCGTTGAAGTAGAAAGGGACGTCGGACGTGGCTACACCTTC. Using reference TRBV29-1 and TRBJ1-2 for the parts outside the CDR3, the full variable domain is SAVISQKPSRDICQRGTSLTIQCQVDSQVTMMFWYRQQPGQSLTLIATANQGSEATYESGFVIDKFPISRPNLTFSTLTVSNMSPEDSSIYLCSVEVERDVGRGYTFGSGTRLTVV.

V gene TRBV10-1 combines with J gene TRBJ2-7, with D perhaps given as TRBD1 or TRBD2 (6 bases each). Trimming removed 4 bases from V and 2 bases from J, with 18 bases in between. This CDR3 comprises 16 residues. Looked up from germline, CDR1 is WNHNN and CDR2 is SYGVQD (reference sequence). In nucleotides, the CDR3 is TGCGCCAGCAGTGGGGGGGCCGGCAGGGCCCCCTACGAGCAGTACTTC. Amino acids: CASSGGAGRAPYEQYF.

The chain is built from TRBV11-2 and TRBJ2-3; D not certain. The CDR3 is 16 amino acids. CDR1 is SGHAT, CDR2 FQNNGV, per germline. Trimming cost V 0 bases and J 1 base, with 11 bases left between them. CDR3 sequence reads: CASSLDRGGGTDTQYF. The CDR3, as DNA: TGTGCCAGCAGCTTAGATCGTGGCGGAGGCACAGATACGCAGTATTTT.

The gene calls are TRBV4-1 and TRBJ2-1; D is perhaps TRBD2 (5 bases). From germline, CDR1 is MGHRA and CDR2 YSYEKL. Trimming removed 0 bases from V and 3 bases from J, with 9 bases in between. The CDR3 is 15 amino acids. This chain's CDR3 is CASSQDSVYYNEQFF. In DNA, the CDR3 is TGCGCCAGCAGCCAAGATAGCGTGTACTACAATGAGCAGTTCTTC.

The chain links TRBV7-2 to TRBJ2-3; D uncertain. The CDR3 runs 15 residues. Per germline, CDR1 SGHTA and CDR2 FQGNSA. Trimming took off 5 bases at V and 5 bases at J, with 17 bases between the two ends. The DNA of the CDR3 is TGTGCCAGCAGCGATATTTTTTCCCCGGGAGATACGCAGTATTTT. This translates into CASSDIFSPGDTQYF.

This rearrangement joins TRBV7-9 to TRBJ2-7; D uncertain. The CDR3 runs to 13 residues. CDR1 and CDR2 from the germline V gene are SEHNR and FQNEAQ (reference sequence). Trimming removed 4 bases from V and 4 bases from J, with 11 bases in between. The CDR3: CASSSPEWYEQYF. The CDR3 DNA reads TGTGCCAGCAGCTCCCCCGAGTGGTACGAGCAGTACTTC.

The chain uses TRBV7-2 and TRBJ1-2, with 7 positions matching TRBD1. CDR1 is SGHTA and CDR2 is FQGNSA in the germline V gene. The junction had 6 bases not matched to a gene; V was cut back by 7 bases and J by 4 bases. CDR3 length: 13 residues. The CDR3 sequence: CASIDRDSYGYTF. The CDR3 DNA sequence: TGTGCCAGCATCGACCGGGACAGCTATGGCTACACCTTC.

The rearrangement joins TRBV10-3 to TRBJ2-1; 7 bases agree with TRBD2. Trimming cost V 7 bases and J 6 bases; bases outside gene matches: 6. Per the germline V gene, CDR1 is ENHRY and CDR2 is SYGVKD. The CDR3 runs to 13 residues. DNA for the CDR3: TGTGCCATCACCCCGGGGAGGGCCAATGAGCAGTTCTTC. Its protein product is CAITPGRANEQFF.

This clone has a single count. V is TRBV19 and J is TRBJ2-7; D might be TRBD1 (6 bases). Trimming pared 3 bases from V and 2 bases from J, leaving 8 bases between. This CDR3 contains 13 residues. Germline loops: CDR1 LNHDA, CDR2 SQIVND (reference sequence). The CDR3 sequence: CASSIRDTYEQYF. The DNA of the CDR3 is TGTGCCAGTAGTATCAGGGACACCTACGAGCAGTACTTC.

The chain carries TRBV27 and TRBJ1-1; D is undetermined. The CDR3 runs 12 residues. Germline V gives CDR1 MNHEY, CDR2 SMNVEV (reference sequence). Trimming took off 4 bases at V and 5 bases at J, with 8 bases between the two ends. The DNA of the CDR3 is TGTGCCAGCAGTTCTCTAGGGACTGAAGCTTTCTTT. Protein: CASSSLGTEAFF.

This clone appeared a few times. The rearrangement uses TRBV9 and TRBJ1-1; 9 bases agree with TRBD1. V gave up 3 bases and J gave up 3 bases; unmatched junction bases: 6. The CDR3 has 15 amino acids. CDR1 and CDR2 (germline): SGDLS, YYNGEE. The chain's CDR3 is CASSGEGTGYTEAFF. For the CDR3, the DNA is TGTGCCAGCAGCGGAGAAGGGACAGGGTACACTGAAGCTTTCTTT. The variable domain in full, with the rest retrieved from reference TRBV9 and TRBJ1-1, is DSGVTQTPKHLITATGQRVTLRCSPRSGDLSVYWYQQSLDQGLQFLIQYYNGEERAKGNILERFSAQQFPDLHSELNLSSLELGDSALYFCASSGEGTGYTEAFFGQGTRLTVV.

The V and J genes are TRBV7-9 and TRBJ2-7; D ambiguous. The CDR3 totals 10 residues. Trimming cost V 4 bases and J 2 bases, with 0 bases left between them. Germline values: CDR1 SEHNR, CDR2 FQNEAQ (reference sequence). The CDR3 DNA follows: TGTGCCAGCAGCTCCTACGAGCAGTACTTC. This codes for CASSSYEQYF.

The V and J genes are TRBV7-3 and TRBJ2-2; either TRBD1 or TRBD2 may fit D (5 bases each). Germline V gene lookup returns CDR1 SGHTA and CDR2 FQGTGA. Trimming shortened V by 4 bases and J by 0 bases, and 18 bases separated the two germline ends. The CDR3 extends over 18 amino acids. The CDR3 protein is CASSYRGRVYTNTGELFF. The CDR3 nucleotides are TGTGCCAGCAGCTATCGGGGCCGGGTTTATACGAACACCGGGGAGCTGTTTTTT.

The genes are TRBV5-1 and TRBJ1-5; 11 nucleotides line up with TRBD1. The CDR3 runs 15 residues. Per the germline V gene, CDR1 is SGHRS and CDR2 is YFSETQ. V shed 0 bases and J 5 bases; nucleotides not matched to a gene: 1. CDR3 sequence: CASSLEGQGDQPQHF. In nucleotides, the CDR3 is TGCGCCAGCAGCTTGGAGGGACAGGGGGATCAGCCCCAGCATTTT. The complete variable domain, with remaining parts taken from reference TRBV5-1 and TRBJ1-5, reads KAGVTQTPRYLIKTRGQQVTLSCSPISGHRSVSWYQQTPGQGLQFLFEYFSETQRNKGNFPGRFSGRQFSNSRSEMNVSTLELGDSALYLCASSLEGQGDQPQHFGDGTRLSIL.

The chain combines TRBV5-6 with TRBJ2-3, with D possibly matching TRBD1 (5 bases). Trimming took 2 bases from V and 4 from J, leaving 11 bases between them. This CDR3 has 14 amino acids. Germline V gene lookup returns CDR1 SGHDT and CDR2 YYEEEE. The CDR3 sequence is CASSLESGSDTQYF. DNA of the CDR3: TGTGCCAGCAGCTTAGAGTCAGGGTCAGATACGCAGTATTTT.

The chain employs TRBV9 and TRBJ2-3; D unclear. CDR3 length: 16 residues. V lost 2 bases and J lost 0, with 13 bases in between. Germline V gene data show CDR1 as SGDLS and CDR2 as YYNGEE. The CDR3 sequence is CASSVRLTYSTDTQYF. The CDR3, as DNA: TGTGCCAGCAGCGTTAGACTTACCTATAGCACAGATACGCAGTATTTT.

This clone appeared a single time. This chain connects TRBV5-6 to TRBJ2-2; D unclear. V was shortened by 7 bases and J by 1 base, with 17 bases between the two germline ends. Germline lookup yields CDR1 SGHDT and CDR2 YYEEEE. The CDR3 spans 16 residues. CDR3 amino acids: CASDPPIGVNTGELFF. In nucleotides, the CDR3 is TGTGCCAGCGATCCCCCTATCGGCGTGAACACCGGGGAGCTGTTTTTT.

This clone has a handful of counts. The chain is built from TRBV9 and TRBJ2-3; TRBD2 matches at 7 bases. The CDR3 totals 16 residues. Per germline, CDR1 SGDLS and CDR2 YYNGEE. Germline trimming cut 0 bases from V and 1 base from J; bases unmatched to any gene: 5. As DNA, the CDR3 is TGTGCCAGCAGCGTAGAAGCGGGGAGCGGCACAGATACGCAGTATTTT. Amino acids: CASSVEAGSGTDTQYF.

Written as DNA, the CDR3 is TGTGCCAGCACCCAGGGGAGTCAGCCCCAGCATTTT. It is translated as CASTQGSQPQHF. The chain couples TRBV6-5 to TRBJ1-5; a weak D match, TRBD1 (6 bases). The V and J ends lost 7 bases and 6 bases respectively, with 10 bases between them. The CDR3 totals 12 residues. Per the germline V gene, CDR1 is MNHEY and CDR2 is SVGAGI.

CDR3 bases: TGTGCCAGCAGCCCTATCGAGTGGGGCCTCTACGAGCAGTACTTC. Protein product: CASSPIEWGLYEQYF. This chain connects TRBV7-9 to TRBJ2-7, with D possibly matching TRBD1 (5 bases). V lost 5 bases and J 3 bases, leaving 17 bases between the germline ends. Germline V gene sequence: CDR1 SEHNR, CDR2 FQNEAQ (reference sequence). CDR3 size: 15 residues.